This entry is about one T cell receptor beta chain. This entry comes from a study of blood T cell repertoires in COVID-19. The CDR3 has 15 amino acids. The V gene end was trimmed by 5 bases and the J gene end by 4 bases; junction bases not matched to a gene: 11. Per germline, CDR1 SGHRS and CDR2 YFSETQ. The study drew participants aged about 18 to 89 years from roughly 25 US areas. Measured with immunoSEQ multiplex PCR; TCRdb has only the in-frame clones, and not every one. Of approximately 440,000 clones listed, roughly 87% were seen once; the top ten hold around 0.64%. The chain joins TRBV5-1 to TRBJ2-5, with 7 positions matching TRBD2. Material: PBMCs or T cells enriched from blood (not recorded which). The receptor's source is a woman aged 18-29 years who had recovered from COVID-19. This CDR3 reads CASRAGTNQGETQYF. The CDR3 coding sequence is TGCGCCAGCAGGGCCGGGACTAACCAAGGAGAGACCCAGTACTTC.